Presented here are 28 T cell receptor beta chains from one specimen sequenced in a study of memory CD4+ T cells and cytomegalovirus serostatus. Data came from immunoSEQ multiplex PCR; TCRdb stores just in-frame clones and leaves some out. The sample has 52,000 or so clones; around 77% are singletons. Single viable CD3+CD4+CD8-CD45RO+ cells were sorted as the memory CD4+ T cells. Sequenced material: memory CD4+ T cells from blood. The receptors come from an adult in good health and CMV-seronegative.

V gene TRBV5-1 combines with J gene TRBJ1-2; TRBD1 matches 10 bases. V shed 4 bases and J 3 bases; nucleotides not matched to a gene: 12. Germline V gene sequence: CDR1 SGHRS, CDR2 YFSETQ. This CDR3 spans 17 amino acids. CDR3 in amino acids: CASSGGQGFPVDYGYTF. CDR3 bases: TGCGCCAGCAGCGGGGGACAGGGGTTCCCGGTGGACTATGGCTACACCTTC.

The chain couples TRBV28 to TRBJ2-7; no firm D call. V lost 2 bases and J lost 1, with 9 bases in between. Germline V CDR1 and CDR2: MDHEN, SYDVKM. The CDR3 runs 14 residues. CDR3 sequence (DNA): TGTGCCAGCAGTTTACTTCCACCGTCCTACGAGCAGTACTTC. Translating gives CASSLLPPSYEQYF.

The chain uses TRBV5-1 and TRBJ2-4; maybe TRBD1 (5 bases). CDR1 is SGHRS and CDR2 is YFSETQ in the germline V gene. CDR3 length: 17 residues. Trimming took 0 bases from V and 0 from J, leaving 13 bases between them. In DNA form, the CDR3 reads TGCGCCAGCAGCTTGGACCCGACAGTCCTAGCCAAAAACATTCAGTACTTC. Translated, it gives CASSLDPTVLAKNIQYF.

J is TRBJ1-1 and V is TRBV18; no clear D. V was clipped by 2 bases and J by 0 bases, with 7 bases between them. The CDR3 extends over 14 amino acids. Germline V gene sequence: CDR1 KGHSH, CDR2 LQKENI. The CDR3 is CASSPYTVNTEAFF. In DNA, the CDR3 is TGTGCCAGCTCACCATACACAGTGAACACTGAAGCTTTCTTT.

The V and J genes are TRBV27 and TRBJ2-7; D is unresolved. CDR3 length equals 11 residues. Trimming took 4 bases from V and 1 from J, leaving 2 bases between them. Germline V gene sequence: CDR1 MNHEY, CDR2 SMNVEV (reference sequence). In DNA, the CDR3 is TGTGCCAGCAGTTCATCCTACGAGCAGTACTTC. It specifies CASSSSYEQYF.

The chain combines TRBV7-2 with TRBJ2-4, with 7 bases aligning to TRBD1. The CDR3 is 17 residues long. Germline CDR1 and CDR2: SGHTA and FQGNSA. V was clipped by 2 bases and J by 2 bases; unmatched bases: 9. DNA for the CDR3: TGTGCCAGCAGCTTACTCCAGACAGGGCCTTCCAAAAACATTCAGTACTTC. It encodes CASSLLQTGPSKNIQYF.

The CDR3 bases are TGTGCCAGCACCGGGGGTTGGACAGATACGCAGTATTTT. This codes for CASTGGWTDTQYF. The chain couples TRBV28 to TRBJ2-3, with D perhaps matching TRBD2 (6 bases). V lost 7 bases to trimming and J lost 3 bases, with 11 bases between them. The CDR3 has 13 amino acids. Germline CDR1 MDHEN, CDR2 SYDVKM.

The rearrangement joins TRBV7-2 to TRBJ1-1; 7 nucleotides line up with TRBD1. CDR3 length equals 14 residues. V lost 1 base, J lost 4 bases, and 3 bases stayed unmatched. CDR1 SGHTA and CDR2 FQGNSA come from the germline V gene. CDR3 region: CASSLVQGPTEAFF. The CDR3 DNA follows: TGTGCCAGCAGCTTAGTACAGGGGCCCACTGAAGCTTTCTTT. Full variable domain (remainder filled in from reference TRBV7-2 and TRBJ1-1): GAGVSQSPSNKVTEKGKDVELRCDPISGHTALYWYRQSLGQGLEFLIYFQGNSAPDKSGLPSDRFSAERTGGSVSTLTIQRTQQEDSAVYLCASSLVQGPTEAFFGQGTRLTVV.

The CDR3 loop is CASSSKGTPNFNYGYTF. The CDR3 DNA reads TGTGCCAGCAGCTCCAAAGGGACACCCAACTTTAACTATGGCTACACCTTC. The rearrangement joins TRBV7-2 to TRBJ1-2, with D possibly TRBD1 on 6 matching bases. CDR1 is SGHTA, CDR2 FQGNSA, per germline. Trimming pared 4 bases from V and 1 base from J, leaving 19 bases between. The length of the CDR3 is 17 residues.

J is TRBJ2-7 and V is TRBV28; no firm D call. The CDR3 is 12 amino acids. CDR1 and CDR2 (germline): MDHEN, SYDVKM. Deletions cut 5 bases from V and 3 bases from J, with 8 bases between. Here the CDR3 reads CASSNRFYEQYF. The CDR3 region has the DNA TGTGCCAGCAGTAACCGCTTCTACGAGCAGTACTTC.

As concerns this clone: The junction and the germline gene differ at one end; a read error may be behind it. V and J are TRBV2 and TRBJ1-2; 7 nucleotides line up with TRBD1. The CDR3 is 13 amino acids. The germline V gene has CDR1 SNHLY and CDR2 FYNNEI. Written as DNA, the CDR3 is TGTGCCAGCAGTACCAACCGGGACAGCAAAACCCCCTTC. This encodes CASSTNRDSKTPF.

The CDR3 sequence: CASSFSSVLNTEAFF. The CDR3 nucleotides read TGTGCCAGCAGTTTTAGTTCAGTTTTGAACACTGAAGCTTTCTTT. The chain couples TRBV27 to TRBJ1-1; unclear D gene. Trimming removed 3 bases from V and 0 bases from J, with 11 bases in between. The CDR3 is 15 residues long. The germline CDR1 and CDR2 sequences are MNHEY and SMNVEV (reference sequence).

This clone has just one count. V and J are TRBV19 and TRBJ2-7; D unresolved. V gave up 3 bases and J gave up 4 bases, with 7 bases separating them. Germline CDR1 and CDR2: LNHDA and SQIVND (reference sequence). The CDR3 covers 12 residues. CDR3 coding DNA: TGTGCCAGTAGTATGGAAGGGTACGAGCAGTACTTC. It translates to CASSMEGYEQYF.

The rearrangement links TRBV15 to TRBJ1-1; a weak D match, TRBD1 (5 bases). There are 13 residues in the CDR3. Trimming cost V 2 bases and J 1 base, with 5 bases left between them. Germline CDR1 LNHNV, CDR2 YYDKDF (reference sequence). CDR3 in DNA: TGTGCCACCAGCAGACAGGGGAACACTGAAGCTTTCTTT. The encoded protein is CATSRQGNTEAFF.

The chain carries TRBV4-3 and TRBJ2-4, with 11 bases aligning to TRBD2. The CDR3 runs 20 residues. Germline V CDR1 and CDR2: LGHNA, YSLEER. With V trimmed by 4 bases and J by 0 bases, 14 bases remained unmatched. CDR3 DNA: TGCGCCAGCAGCCGTGCTTTGGTTAGCGGGGGGGTTCTAGCCAAAAACATTCAGTACTTC. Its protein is CASSRALVSGGVLAKNIQYF.

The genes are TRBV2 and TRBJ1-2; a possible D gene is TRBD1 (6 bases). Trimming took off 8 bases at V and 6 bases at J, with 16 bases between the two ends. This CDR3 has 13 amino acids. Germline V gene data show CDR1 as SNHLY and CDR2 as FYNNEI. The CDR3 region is CASCRTGYDGYTF. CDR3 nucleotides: TGTGCCAGCTGCCGAACAGGGTACGATGGCTACACCTTC.

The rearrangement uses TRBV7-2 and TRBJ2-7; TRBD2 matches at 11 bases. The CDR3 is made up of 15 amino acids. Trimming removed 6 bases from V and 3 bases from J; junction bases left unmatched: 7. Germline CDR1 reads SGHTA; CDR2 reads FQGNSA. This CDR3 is CASRFGLAGLYEQYF. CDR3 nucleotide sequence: TGTGCCAGCAGATTCGGACTAGCGGGCCTCTACGAGCAGTACTTC.

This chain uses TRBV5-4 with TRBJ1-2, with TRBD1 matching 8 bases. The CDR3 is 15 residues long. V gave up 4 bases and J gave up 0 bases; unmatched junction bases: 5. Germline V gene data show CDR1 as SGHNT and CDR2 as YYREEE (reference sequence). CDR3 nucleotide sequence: TGTGCCAGCAGCCTGGACAGGGCAACTAACTATGGCTACACCTTC. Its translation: CASSLDRATNYGYTF.

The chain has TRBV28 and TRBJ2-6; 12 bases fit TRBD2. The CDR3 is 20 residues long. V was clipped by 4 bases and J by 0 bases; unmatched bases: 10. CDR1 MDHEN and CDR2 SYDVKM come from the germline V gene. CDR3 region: CASSSGTSGFLSSGANVLTF. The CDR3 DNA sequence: TGTGCCAGCAGTTCCGGGACTAGCGGGTTCCTTAGCTCTGGGGCCAACGTCCTGACTTTC.

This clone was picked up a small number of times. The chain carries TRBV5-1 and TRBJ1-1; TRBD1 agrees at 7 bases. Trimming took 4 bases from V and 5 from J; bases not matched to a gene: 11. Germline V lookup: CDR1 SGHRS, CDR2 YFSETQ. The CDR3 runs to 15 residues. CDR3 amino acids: CASSPSGQAGTEAFF. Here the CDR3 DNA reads TGCGCCAGCAGCCCGAGCGGACAGGCTGGGACTGAAGCTTTCTTT.

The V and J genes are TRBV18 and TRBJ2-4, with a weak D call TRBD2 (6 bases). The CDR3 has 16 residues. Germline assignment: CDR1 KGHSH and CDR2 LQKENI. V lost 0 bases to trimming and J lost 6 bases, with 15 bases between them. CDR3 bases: TGTGCCAGCTCACCACCGCTCCCGCGGGACGGAAACATTCAGTACTTC. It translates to CASSPPLPRDGNIQYF. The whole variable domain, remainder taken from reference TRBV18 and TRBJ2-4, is NAGVMQNPRHLVRRRGQEARLRCSPMKGHSHVYWYRQLPEEGLKFMVYLQKENIIDESGMPKERFSAEFPKEGPSILRIQQVVRGDSAAYFCASSPPLPRDGNIQYFGAGTRLSVL.

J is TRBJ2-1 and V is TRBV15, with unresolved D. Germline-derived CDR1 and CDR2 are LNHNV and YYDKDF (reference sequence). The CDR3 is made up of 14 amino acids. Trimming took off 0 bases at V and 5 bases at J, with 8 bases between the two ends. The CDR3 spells CATSRDLSDNEQFF. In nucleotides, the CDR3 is TGTGCCACCAGCAGAGATCTTAGTGACAATGAGCAGTTCTTC.

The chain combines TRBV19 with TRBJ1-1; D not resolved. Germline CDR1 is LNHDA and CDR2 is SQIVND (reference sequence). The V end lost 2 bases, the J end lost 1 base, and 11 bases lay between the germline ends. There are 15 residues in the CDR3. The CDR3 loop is CASSIRPQRNTEAFF. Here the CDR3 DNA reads TGTGCCAGTAGTATAAGGCCTCAAAGGAACACTGAAGCTTTCTTT.

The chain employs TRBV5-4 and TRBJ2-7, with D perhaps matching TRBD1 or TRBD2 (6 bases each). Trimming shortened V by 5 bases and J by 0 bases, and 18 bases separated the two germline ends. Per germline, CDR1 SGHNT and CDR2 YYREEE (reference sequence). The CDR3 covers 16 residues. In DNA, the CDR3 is TGTGCCAGCAGTAATTTAGGGGGGACCAGCTCCTACGAGCAGTACTTC. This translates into CASSNLGGTSSYEQYF.

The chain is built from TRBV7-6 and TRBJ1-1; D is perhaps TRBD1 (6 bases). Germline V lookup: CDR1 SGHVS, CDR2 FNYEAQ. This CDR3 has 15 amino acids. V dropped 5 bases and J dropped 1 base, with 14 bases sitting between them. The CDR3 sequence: CASSALTGKNTEAFF. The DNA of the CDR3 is TGTGCCAGCAGCGCCCTAACAGGGAAGAACACTGAAGCTTTCTTT.

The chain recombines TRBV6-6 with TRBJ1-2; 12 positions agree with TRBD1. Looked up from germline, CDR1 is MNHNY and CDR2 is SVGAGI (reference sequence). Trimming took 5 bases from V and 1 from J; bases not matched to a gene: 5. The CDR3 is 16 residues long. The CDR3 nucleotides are TGTGCCAGCAGTGGGGGACAGGGGGCCGTTAACTATGGCTACACCTTC. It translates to CASSGGQGAVNYGYTF.

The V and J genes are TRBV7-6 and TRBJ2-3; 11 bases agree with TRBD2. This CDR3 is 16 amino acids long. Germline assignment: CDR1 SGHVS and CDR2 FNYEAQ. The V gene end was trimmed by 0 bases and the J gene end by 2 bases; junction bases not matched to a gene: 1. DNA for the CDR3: TGTGCCAGCAGCTTAGCGACTAGCGGGATCACAGATACGCAGTATTTT. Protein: CASSLATSGITDTQYF.

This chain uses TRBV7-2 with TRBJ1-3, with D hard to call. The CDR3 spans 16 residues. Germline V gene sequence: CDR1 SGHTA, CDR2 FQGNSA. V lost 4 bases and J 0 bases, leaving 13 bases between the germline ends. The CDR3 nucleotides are TGTGCCAGCAGCTCCTGGTCGTCAGGCTCTGGAAACACCATATATTTT. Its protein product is CASSSWSSGSGNTIYF.